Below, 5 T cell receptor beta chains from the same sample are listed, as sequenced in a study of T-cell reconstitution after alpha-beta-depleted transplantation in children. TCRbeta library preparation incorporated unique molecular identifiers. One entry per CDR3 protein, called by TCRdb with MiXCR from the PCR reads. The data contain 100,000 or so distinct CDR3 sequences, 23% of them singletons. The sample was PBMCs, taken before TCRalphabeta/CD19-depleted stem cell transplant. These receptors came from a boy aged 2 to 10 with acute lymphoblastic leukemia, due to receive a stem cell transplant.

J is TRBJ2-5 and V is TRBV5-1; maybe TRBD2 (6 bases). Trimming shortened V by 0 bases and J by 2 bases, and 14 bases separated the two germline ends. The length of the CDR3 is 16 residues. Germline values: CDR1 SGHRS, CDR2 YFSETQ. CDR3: CASSLGPSATQETQYF. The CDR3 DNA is TGCGCCAGCAGCTTGGGTCCTAGCGCTACTCAAGAGACCCAGTACTTC.

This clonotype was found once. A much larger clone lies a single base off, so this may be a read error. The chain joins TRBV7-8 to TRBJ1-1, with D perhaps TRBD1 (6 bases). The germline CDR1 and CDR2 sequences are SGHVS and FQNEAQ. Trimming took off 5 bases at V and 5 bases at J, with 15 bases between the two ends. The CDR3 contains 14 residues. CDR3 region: CASSTDRRVTEAFF. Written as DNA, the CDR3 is TGTGCCAGCAGCACCGACAGGCGGGTAACTGAAGCTTTCTTT.

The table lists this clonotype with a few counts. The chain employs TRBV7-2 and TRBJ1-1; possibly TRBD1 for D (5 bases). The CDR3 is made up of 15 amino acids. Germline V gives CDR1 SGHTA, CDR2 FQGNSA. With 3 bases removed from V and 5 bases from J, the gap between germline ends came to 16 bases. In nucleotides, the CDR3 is TGTGCCAGCAGCTTCAATGGCAGGGCGGGGACTGAAGCTTTCTTT. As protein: CASSFNGRAGTEAFF.

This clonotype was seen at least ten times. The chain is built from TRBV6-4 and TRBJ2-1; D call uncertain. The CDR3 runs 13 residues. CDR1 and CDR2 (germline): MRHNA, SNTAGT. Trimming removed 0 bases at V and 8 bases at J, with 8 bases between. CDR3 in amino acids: CASSDSERDEQFF. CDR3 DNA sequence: TGTGCCAGCAGTGACTCGGAGCGTGATGAGCAGTTCTTC.

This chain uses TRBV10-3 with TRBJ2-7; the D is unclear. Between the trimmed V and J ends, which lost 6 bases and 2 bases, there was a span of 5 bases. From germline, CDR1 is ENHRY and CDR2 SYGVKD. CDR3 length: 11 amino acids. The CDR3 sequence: CAISTAYEQYF. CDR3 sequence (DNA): TGTGCCATCAGCACAGCCTACGAGCAGTACTTC.